Below are 4 T cell receptor beta chains sequenced from a single sample in a study of OX40 agonist ivuxolimab in advanced cancers. Using immunoSEQ multiplex PCR, the repertoire was profiled, and TCRdb retains in-frame clones only, with some absent. The profile covers tens of thousands of clones, with approximately 90% appearing a single time and 15% taken by the ten largest. Sequences were derived from CD4+ or CD8+ T cells sorted from blood, sampled in a trial of the OX40 agonist ivuxolimab. Receptor source: an adult with an advanced solid tumor such as melanoma, head and neck, liver or kidney cancer.

This clone is a singleton in its sample. This sequence joins TRBV4-1 and TRBJ2-5, with TRBD2 identical over 8 bases. The CDR3 contains 17 residues. CDR1 MGHRA and CDR2 YSYEKL come from the germline V gene. V trimming: 2 bases; J trimming: 1 base; junction bases outside the gene matches: 9. CDR3 residues: CASSQYLAGGAQETQYF. CDR3 bases: TGCGCCAGCAGCCAATATCTAGCGGGCGGAGCCCAAGAGACCCAGTACTTC.

This clone was found once. The chain links TRBV9 to TRBJ2-5, with 8 bases identical to TRBD2. This CDR3 has 17 residues. The trim removed 3 bases at V and 5 bases at J, leaving 15 bases unmatched. CDR1 and CDR2 from the germline V gene are SGDLS and YYNGEE. The CDR3, as DNA: TGTGCCAGCAGCGGAGCGGGAGTTCGCCCTTTTGGGGAGACCCAGTACTTC. Translation gives CASSGAGVRPFGETQYF.

The genes are TRBV5-5 and TRBJ2-1; maybe TRBD2 (6 bases). The CDR3 length is 15 residues. CDR1 is SGHKS and CDR2 is YYEKEE in the germline V gene (reference sequence). V lost 4 bases to trimming and J lost 0 bases, with 11 bases between them. This CDR3 is CASSIRGSSYNEQFF. CDR3 DNA sequence: TGTGCCAGCAGCATTCGGGGGAGCTCCTACAATGAGCAGTTCTTC.

This clone is a singleton in its sample. In DNA, the CDR3 is TGTGCCAGCAGTTTAAGTGCAGGGGGTGGCGAGCAGTACTTC. Protein sequence: CASSLSAGGGEQYF. V is TRBV28 and J is TRBJ2-7, with 7 nucleotides matching TRBD1. The J segment lost 6 bases and the V segment lost 2 bases, leaving 7 bases of the junction unmatched. CDR3 size: 14 residues. Looked up from germline, CDR1 is MDHEN and CDR2 is SYDVKM.